This T cell receptor (beta chain) was identified during a study of cytomegalovirus exposure and HLA in healthy donors. Remarks on this clone: Its antigen is undetermined.

This PCR relied on a set of 60 Vbeta primers and 13 Jbeta primers. Produced via immunoSEQ multiplex PCR; TCRdb's table is partial and in-frame only. Among some 270,000 clones listed, 80% were seen once. All the people who gave samples were healthy bone marrow donors. General observations from the study: Across donors, sequencing depth was assumed by presence/absence analyses to be roughly uniform. The authors later linked a missense DCLRE1C variant to TCR beta V- and J-gene trimming.

The specimen sequenced was PBMCs. This receptor was identified in a girl aged 2 to 10 in good health and CMV-seronegative.

The CDR3 nucleotides read TGTGCCAGCAGCGTAGGTATAGGTCGGGACACCGGGGAGCTGTTTTTT. It specifies CASSVGIGRDTGELFF. The chain combines TRBV9 with TRBJ2-2; the D is unclear. The germline V gene has CDR1 SGDLS and CDR2 YYNGEE. V dropped 0 bases and J dropped 3 bases, with 12 bases sitting between them. The CDR3 is 16 residues long.